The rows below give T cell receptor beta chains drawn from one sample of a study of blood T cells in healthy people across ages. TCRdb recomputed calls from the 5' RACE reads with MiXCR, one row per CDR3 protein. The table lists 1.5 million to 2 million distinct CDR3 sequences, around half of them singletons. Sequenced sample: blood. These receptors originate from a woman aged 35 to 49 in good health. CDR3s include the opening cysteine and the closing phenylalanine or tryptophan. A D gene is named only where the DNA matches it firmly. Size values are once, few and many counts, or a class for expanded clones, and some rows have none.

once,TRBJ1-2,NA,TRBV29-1,CSVEEPSYGYTF,TGCAGCGTTGAAGAACCGTCCTATGGCTACACCTTC
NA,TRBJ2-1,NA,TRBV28,CASSSIRKQFF,TGTGCCAGCAGTTCCATACGGAAGCAGTTCTTC
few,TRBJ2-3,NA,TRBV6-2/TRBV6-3,CASSPQGPSRTQYF,TGTGCCAGCAGCCCTCAAGGACCTTCTCGAACGCAGTATTTT
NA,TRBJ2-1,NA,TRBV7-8,CASSYIRGAGEQFF,TGTGCCAGCAGCTACATACGGGGGGCCGGGGAGCAGTTCTTC
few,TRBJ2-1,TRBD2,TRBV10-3,CAISVGLGGNEQFF,TGTGCCATCAGTGTTGGACTAGGCGGAAATGAGCAGTTCTTC
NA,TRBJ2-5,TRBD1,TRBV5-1,CASSLGDRSQGETQYF,TGCGCCAGCAGCTTGGGGGACAGGAGCCAAGGGGAGACCCAGTACTTC
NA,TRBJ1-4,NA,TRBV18,CASSPRGESEKLFF,TGTGCCAGCTCACCAAGGGGCGAGTCTGAAAAACTGTTTTTT
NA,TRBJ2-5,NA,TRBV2,CASGTEQETQYF,TGTGCCAGCGGGACGGAACAAGAGACCCAGTACTTC
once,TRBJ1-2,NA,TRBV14,CASKERGALGYTF,TGTGCCAGCAAGGAAAGGGGGGCCTTGGGCTACACCTTC
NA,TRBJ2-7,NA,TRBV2,CASSEGQPWSSYEQYF,TGTGCCAGCAGTGAAGGACAGCCCTGGAGCTCCTACGAGCAGTACTTC
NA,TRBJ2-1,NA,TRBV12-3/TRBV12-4,CASTKIPLAGLVNEQFF,TGTGCCAGCACCAAAATACCCTTAGCAGGGCTCGTCAATGAGCAGTTCTTC
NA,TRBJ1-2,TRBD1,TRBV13,CASSAGTGDHGYTF,TGTGCCAGCAGCGCCGGGACAGGGGACCATGGCTACACCTTC
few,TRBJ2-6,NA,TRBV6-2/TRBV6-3,CASSFNLDNPGANVLTF,TGTGCCAGCAGTTTCAACCTAGATAATCCTGGGGCCAACGTCCTGACTTTC
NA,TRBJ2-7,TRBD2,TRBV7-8,CASSQRPATSYYEQYF,TGTGCCAGCAGCCAAAGGCCGGCGACTAGCTACTACGAGCAGTACTTC
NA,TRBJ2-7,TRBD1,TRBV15,CATSKRQGSSYEQYF,TGTGCCACCAGCAAAAGACAGGGGAGTAGCTACGAGCAGTACTTC
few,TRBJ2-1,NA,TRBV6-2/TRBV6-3,CASNYGPRAAGENNEQFF,TGTGCCAGCAATTACGGTCCCCGGGCCGCGGGTGAAAACAATGAGCAGTTCTTC
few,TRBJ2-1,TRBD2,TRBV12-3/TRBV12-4,CATLAGARDEQFF,TGTGCCACACTAGCGGGGGCTAGGGATGAGCAGTTCTTC
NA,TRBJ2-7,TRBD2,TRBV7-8,CASGNLAGPYSYEQYF,TGTGCCAGCGGTAATTTAGCGGGGCCCTACTCCTACGAGCAGTACTTC
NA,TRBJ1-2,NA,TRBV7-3,CASSFSLDKKNYGYTF,TGTGCCAGCAGCTTTTCCCTCGACAAGAAGAACTATGGCTACACCTTC
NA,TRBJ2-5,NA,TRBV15,CATSRDYVETQYF,TGTGCCACCAGCAGAGATTATGTGGAGACCCAGTACTTC
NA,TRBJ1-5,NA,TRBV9,CASSVESGVGPQHF,TGTGCCAGCAGCGTAGAGTCAGGGGTAGGGCCCCAGCATTTT
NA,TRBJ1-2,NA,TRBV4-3,CASSQEGGRGYTF,TGCGCCAGCAGCCAAGAGGGGGGCAGGGGCTACACCTTC
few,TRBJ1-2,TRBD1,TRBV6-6,CASSHNAQGADGYTF,TGTGCCAGCAGCCACAATGCACAGGGGGCGGATGGCTACACCTTC
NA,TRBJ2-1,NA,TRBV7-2,CASSIGPARHNEQFF,TGTGCCAGCAGCATAGGCCCCGCGCGTCACAATGAGCAGTTCTTC
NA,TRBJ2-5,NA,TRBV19,CASSIPGQETQYF,TGTGCCAGTAGTATCCCAGGCCAAGAGACCCAGTACTTC
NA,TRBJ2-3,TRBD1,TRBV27,CASSFHRDRVWERTDTQYF,TGTGCCAGCAGTTTTCACCGGGACAGGGTATGGGAGCGAACAGATACGCAGTATTTT
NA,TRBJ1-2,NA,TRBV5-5,CASSPGSDYGYTF,TGTGCCAGCAGCCCTGGGTCGGACTATGGCTACACCTTC